A selection of T cell receptor beta chains follows, all from one sample in a study of CD8 T cells in ankylosing spondylitis. TCRdb used MiXCR to reprocess the 5' RACE reads, holding one entry per CDR3 protein. The profile shows about 240,000 distinct CDR3 sequences, about 24% of them singletons. Sequences were obtained from blood, either unsorted or a sorted T cell fraction (not recorded which). The source of these receptors is a male donor with ankylosing spondylitis or in good health (not recorded which). Each CDR3 is given with its conserved first and last residue. The D gene is left open where the match is weak. Rows give clone size only sometimes, using once, few, many, or a class for an expanded clone.

clone size: few
J gene: TRBJ2-1
V gene: TRBV12-3/TRBV12-4
D gene: TRBD2
CDR3 protein: CASSISGGADEQFF
CDR3 DNA: TGTGCCAGCAGCATTAGCGGGGGGGCTGATGAGCAGTTCTTC

clone size: .
J gene: TRBJ2-5
V gene: TRBV10-3
D gene: .
CDR3 protein: CAISAAAGRYQETQYF
CDR3 DNA: TGTGCCATCAGTGCGGCCGCGGGCCGGTACCAAGAGACCCAGTACTTC

clone size: .
J gene: TRBJ1-3
V gene: TRBV12-3/TRBV12-4
D gene: .
CDR3 protein: CASSLGAARAGNTIYF
CDR3 DNA: TGTGCCAGCAGTTTAGGTGCAGCCCGTGCTGGAAACACCATATATTTT

clone size: few
J gene: TRBJ2-3
V gene: TRBV29-1
D gene: .
CDR3 protein: CSVGGGGWTDTQYF
CDR3 DNA: TGCAGCGTTGGTGGAGGGGGCTGGACAGATACGCAGTATTTT

clone size: many
J gene: TRBJ2-1
V gene: TRBV20-1
D gene: TRBD2
CDR3 protein: CSASGGVLEQFF
CDR3 DNA: TGCAGTGCTAGCGGGGGGGTTTTGGAGCAGTTCTTC

clone size: .
J gene: TRBJ2-7
V gene: TRBV6-1
D gene: .
CDR3 protein: CASSIRPRGYEQYF
CDR3 DNA: TGTGCCAGCAGTATCCGGCCGAGAGGCTACGAGCAGTACTTC

clone size: many
J gene: TRBJ2-7
V gene: TRBV12-3/TRBV12-4
D gene: TRBD1
CDR3 protein: CASTNGYRGYEQYF
CDR3 DNA: TGTGCCAGCACCAATGGGTACAGGGGCTACGAGCAGTACTTC

clone size: many
J gene: TRBJ2-1
V gene: TRBV29-1
D gene: .
CDR3 protein: CSVDTGRSYNEQFF
CDR3 DNA: TGCAGCGTTGACACAGGGCGGTCCTACAATGAGCAGTTCTTC

clone size: .
J gene: TRBJ2-5
V gene: TRBV6-2/TRBV6-3
D gene: TRBD2
CDR3 protein: CASVLAGKETQYF
CDR3 DNA: TGTGCCAGCGTGCTAGCGGGAAAAGAGACCCAGTACTTC

clone size: many
J gene: TRBJ1-2
V gene: TRBV3-1
D gene: .
CDR3 protein: CASSQTEGRGYGYTF
CDR3 DNA: TGTGCCAGCAGCCAAACGGAGGGGCGAGGCTATGGCTACACCTTC

clone size: many
J gene: TRBJ2-1
V gene: TRBV5-1
D gene: TRBD2
CDR3 protein: CASTWYSGGYNEQFF
CDR3 DNA: TGCGCCAGCACCTGGTATAGCGGGGGCTACAATGAGCAGTTCTTC

clone size: many
J gene: TRBJ2-7
V gene: TRBV11-2
D gene: .
CDR3 protein: CASSSFRTETYEQYF
CDR3 DNA: TGTGCCAGCAGCTCATTTCGGACGGAGACCTACGAGCAGTACTTC

clone size: .
J gene: TRBJ1-1
V gene: TRBV18
D gene: .
CDR3 protein: CASSPDRAGLNTEAFF
CDR3 DNA: TGTGCCAGCTCACCTGATCGGGCAGGCCTGAACACTGAAGCTTTCTTT

clone size: .
J gene: TRBJ1-2
V gene: TRBV6-1
D gene: .
CDR3 protein: CASITAGEKGYTF
CDR3 DNA: TGTGCCAGCATCACGGCGGGGGAAAAAGGCTACACCTTC

clone size: few
J gene: TRBJ2-7
V gene: TRBV20-1
D gene: .
CDR3 protein: CSARIDSYEQYF
CDR3 DNA: TGCAGTGCGCGAATAGATTCCTACGAGCAGTACTTC

clone size: few
J gene: TRBJ1-2
V gene: TRBV29-1
D gene: TRBD1
CDR3 protein: CSVPTKNDRGQEGYTF
CDR3 DNA: TGCAGCGTTCCCACCAAAAACGACAGGGGGCAAGAGGGCTACACCTTC

clone size: .
J gene: TRBJ1-2
V gene: TRBV2
D gene: .
CDR3 protein: CASSDNGGPLAGYTF
CDR3 DNA: TGTGCCAGCAGTGATAACGGGGGCCCACTGGCTGGCTACACCTTC

clone size: few
J gene: TRBJ2-5
V gene: TRBV5-1
D gene: TRBD1
CDR3 protein: CASKPGTGYQETQYF
CDR3 DNA: TGCGCCAGTAAGCCCGGGACAGGGTACCAAGAGACCCAGTACTTC

clone size: .
J gene: TRBJ2-1
V gene: TRBV5-1
D gene: .
CDR3 protein: CASSLEPSSPTQFF
CDR3 DNA: TGCGCCAGCAGCTTGGAACCGTCGTCCCCAACCCAGTTCTTC

clone size: many
J gene: TRBJ2-5
V gene: TRBV11-1
D gene: .
CDR3 protein: CASSLGRLGEETQYF
CDR3 DNA: TGTGCCAGCAGCTTGGGACGTTTGGGGGAAGAGACCCAGTACTTC

clone size: many
J gene: TRBJ2-7
V gene: TRBV6-1
D gene: TRBD1
CDR3 protein: CASSRDRDPSYEQYF
CDR3 DNA: TGTGCCAGCAGTCGGGACAGGGACCCGAGTTACGAGCAGTACTTC

clone size: .
J gene: TRBJ2-7
V gene: TRBV29-1
D gene: TRBD1
CDR3 protein: CSVVGTGGSYEQYF
CDR3 DNA: TGCAGCGTTGTGGGGACAGGGGGGTCCTACGAGCAGTACTTC

clone size: many
J gene: TRBJ2-3
V gene: TRBV7-7
D gene: TRBD2
CDR3 protein: CASSLTSGATDTQYF
CDR3 DNA: TGTGCCAGCAGCCTGACTAGCGGGGCTACAGATACGCAGTATTTT

clone size: few
J gene: TRBJ2-1
V gene: TRBV6-1
D gene: TRBD2
CDR3 protein: CASRPGLAGKGSSYNEQFF
CDR3 DNA: TGTGCCAGCAGACCGGGACTAGCGGGCAAGGGAAGCTCCTACAATGAGCAGTTCTTC

clone size: many
J gene: TRBJ1-5
V gene: TRBV6-5
D gene: .
CDR3 protein: CASSYSMGNQPQHF
CDR3 DNA: TGTGCCAGCAGTTACTCGATGGGGAATCAGCCCCAGCATTTT

clone size: many
J gene: TRBJ1-2
V gene: TRBV3-1
D gene: .
CDR3 protein: CASNNRALSGYTF
CDR3 DNA: TGTGCCAGCAACAACAGGGCCTTAAGCGGCTACACCTTC

clone size: few
J gene: TRBJ2-6
V gene: TRBV20-1
D gene: .
CDR3 protein: CSAQGGAGANVLTF
CDR3 DNA: TGCAGTGCCCAGGGTGGGGCTGGGGCCAACGTCCTGACTTTC

clone size: .
J gene: TRBJ1-4
V gene: TRBV6-1
D gene: .
CDR3 protein: CASSELGGEKLFF
CDR3 DNA: TGTGCCAGCAGTGAATTGGGGGGTGAAAAACTGTTTTTT

clone size: .
J gene: TRBJ1-4
V gene: TRBV29-1
D gene: TRBD1
CDR3 protein: CSVSTGPNEKLFF
CDR3 DNA: TGCAGCGTTTCGACAGGGCCTAATGAAAAACTGTTTTTT

clone size: .
J gene: TRBJ1-1
V gene: TRBV20-1
D gene: .
CDR3 protein: CRGFSSTEAFF
CDR3 DNA: TGCAGAGGGTTTTCGAGCACTGAAGCTTTCTTT

clone size: many
J gene: TRBJ2-5
V gene: TRBV7-2
D gene: .
CDR3 protein: CASSFRTVQETQYF
CDR3 DNA: TGTGCCAGCAGCTTTCGAACAGTACAAGAGACCCAGTACTTC

clone size: many
J gene: TRBJ2-7
V gene: TRBV29-1
D gene: TRBD2
CDR3 protein: CSVDIGTSGGNEQYF
CDR3 DNA: TGCAGCGTTGATATAGGGACTAGCGGGGGAAACGAGCAGTACTTC

clone size: .
J gene: TRBJ2-5
V gene: TRBV2
D gene: TRBD2
CDR3 protein: CASSLAGGLRFYQETQYF
CDR3 DNA: TGTGCCAGCAGTTTAGCGGGGGGGCTCCGGTTTTACCAAGAGACCCAGTACTTC

clone size: few
J gene: TRBJ2-1
V gene: TRBV5-8
D gene: .
CDR3 protein: CASSLGTHGGEQFF
CDR3 DNA: TGTGCCAGCAGCTTGGGGACCCACGGTGGTGAGCAGTTCTTC

clone size: .
J gene: TRBJ2-3
V gene: TRBV6-6
D gene: .
CDR3 protein: CASSYGGQLGTDTQYF
CDR3 DNA: TGTGCCAGCAGTTACGGTGGACAGCTTGGCACAGATACGCAGTATTTT

clone size: .
J gene: TRBJ2-5
V gene: TRBV29-1
D gene: .
CDR3 protein: CSVARGETQYF
CDR3 DNA: TGCAGCGTTGCCCGGGGTGAGACCCAGTACTTC

clone size: many
J gene: TRBJ2-1
V gene: TRBV12-3/TRBV12-4
D gene: TRBD2
CDR3 protein: CASSPAGPSYNEQFF
CDR3 DNA: TGTGCCAGCAGCCCAGCGGGGCCCTCCTACAATGAGCAGTTCTTC

clone size: .
J gene: TRBJ2-1
V gene: TRBV20-1
D gene: TRBD1
CDR3 protein: CSAGQGGDNEQFF
CDR3 DNA: TGCAGTGCTGGACAGGGGGGAGACAATGAGCAGTTCTTC

clone size: many
J gene: TRBJ1-2
V gene: TRBV2
D gene: .
CDR3 protein: CASIRVRNYGYTF
CDR3 DNA: TGTGCCAGCATCCGGGTTAGGAACTATGGCTACACCTTC